The 18 T cell receptor beta chains below come from one sample, sequenced in a study of T cell responses to AZD1222 COVID-19 vaccine. The table came from immunoSEQ multiplex PCR; TCRdb's copy has only in-frame clones and leaves some out. The table records over 150,000 clones, about 87% of them present only once. The sample was peripheral blood, taken on day 0 of AZD1222 vaccination. These receptors originate from an adult in good health.

In nucleotides, the CDR3 is TGTGCCAGCAGCCAGTCCCCCAGTAACACCGGGGAGCTGTTTTTT. Its translation: CASSQSPSNTGELFF. The chain carries TRBV6-5 and TRBJ2-2; D gene ambiguous. V was clipped by 6 bases and J by 2 bases, with 13 bases between them. Per the germline V gene, CDR1 is MNHEY and CDR2 is SVGAGI. This CDR3 is built from 15 residues.

The J gene is TRBJ1-2, the V gene TRBV18; weak D call: TRBD1 (6 bases). The CDR3 totals 15 residues. Deletions cut 3 bases from V and 4 bases from J, with 15 bases between. The germline V gene has CDR1 KGHSH and CDR2 LQKENI. The CDR3 sequence is CASSPQEGGTYGYTF. The CDR3, as DNA: TGTGCCAGCTCACCCCAGGAGGGGGGGACCTATGGCTACACCTTC.

The rearrangement uses TRBV6-2 or TRBV6-3 and TRBJ2-2; maybe TRBD1 (5 bases). Per germline, CDR1 MNHEY and CDR2 SVGEGT. This CDR3 is built from 16 residues. Trimming removed 3 bases from V and 2 bases from J, with 13 bases in between. The DNA of the CDR3 is TGTGCCAGCAGTTATATCGCCAGGGAAAACACCGGGGAGCTGTTTTTT. Its translation is CASSYIARENTGELFF.

This chain links TRBV9 with TRBJ2-7; D is unresolved. This CDR3 spans 15 amino acids. Germline CDR1 is SGDLS and CDR2 is YYNGEE. The ends were cut back, 0 bases at V and 3 bases at J, with 13 bases in the middle. In DNA, the CDR3 is TGTGCCAGCAGCGTAGGTGGAAGAATGGGCTACGAGCAGTACTTC. Translated, it gives CASSVGGRMGYEQYF.

The chain joins TRBV11-3 to TRBJ2-3, with no clear D. There are 13 residues in the CDR3. The V end was cut by 2 bases, the J end by 6 bases, with 9 bases between. Germline CDR1 SGHNT, CDR2 YENEEA. The CDR3 loop reads CASSLRQQDTQYF. DNA for the CDR3: TGTGCCAGCAGCTTACGGCAGCAGGATACGCAGTATTTT.

This clone was counted a single time. V gene TRBV6-1 combines with J gene TRBJ2-7, with D hard to call. Trimming took off 2 bases at V and 6 bases at J, with 11 bases between the two ends. The CDR3 has 13 residues. The germline gives CDR1 MNHNS, CDR2 SASEGT. This CDR3 reads CASSENVPGEQYF. CDR3 in DNA: TGTGCCAGCAGTGAAAACGTACCGGGCGAGCAGTACTTC.

The chain couples TRBV7-2 to TRBJ1-2, with D perhaps matching TRBD1 (5 bases). Trimming pared 6 bases from V and 8 bases from J, leaving 16 bases between. Germline lookup yields CDR1 SGHTA and CDR2 FQGNSA. CDR3 length: 13 amino acids. The CDR3 bases are TGTGCCAGCAGGGGATCAGGGTCTGGAGGCTACACCTTC. The encoded protein is CASRGSGSGGYTF.

This clone appeared a single time. The CDR3 nucleotides read TGCGCCAGCAGTGACGGGACAGGGCCTACTGAAGCTTTCTTT. Protein: CASSDGTGPTEAFF. V usage is TRBV10-1 and J usage is TRBJ1-1, with 9 positions matching TRBD1. Trimming at V came to 3 bases and at J to 5 bases, leaving 4 bases not matched to a gene. This CDR3 has 14 amino acids. Germline values: CDR1 WNHNN, CDR2 SYGVQD (reference sequence).

The chain uses TRBV6-1 and TRBJ1-6, with 8 nucleotides matching TRBD1. The germline gives CDR1 MNHNS, CDR2 SASEGT. V trimming: 3 bases; J trimming: 7 bases; junction bases outside the gene matches: 8. The CDR3 spans 16 residues. The CDR3 is CASSEAFDRGNSPLHF. Written as DNA, the CDR3 is TGTGCCAGCAGTGAGGCCTTCGACAGGGGCAATTCACCCCTCCACTTT.

This clone was seen ten or more times. This rearrangement joins TRBV19 to TRBJ2-2; D gene ambiguous. V was pared by 6 bases and J by 3 bases, with 11 bases between. Germline values: CDR1 LNHDA, CDR2 SQIVND (reference sequence). CDR3 length: 14 amino acids. CDR3 in amino acids: CASSRTLDTGELFF. The CDR3 coding sequence is TGTGCCAGTAGCAGGACGCTTGACACCGGGGAGCTGTTTTTT.

The V gene is TRBV6-5, the J gene TRBJ1-4; D uncertain. CDR3 size: 15 residues. Trimming removed 6 bases from V and 3 bases from J, with 14 bases in between. CDR1 and CDR2 from the germline V gene are MNHEY and SVGAGI. CDR3 protein: CASRTAWESNEKLFF. The CDR3 DNA reads TGTGCCAGCAGGACGGCTTGGGAGTCTAATGAAAAACTGTTTTTT.

The CDR3 region has the DNA TGTGCCAGCAGCTTAGCCCAGGGGGCGCTTACCGGGGAGCTGTTTTTT. Translating it yields CASSLAQGALTGELFF. This sequence joins TRBV7-2 and TRBJ2-2, with 8 bases matching TRBD1. CDR1 and CDR2 (germline): SGHTA, FQGNSA. This CDR3 is built from 16 residues. V was clipped by 0 bases and J by 5 bases; unmatched bases: 5. Full variable domain (outside the CDR3, taken from reference TRBV7-2 and TRBJ2-2): GAGVSQSPSNKVTEKGKDVELRCDPISGHTALYWYRQSLGQGLEFLIYFQGNSAPDKSGLPSDRFSAERTGGSVSTLTIQRTQQEDSAVYLCASSLAQGALTGELFFGEGSRLTVL.

A note on this clone: The same CDR3 also results from other DNA sequences found in this sample. The rearrangement joins TRBV7-2 to TRBJ2-1; D is uncertain. Germline V gene data show CDR1 as SGHTA and CDR2 as FQGNSA. This CDR3 contains 13 residues. V gave up 3 bases and J gave up 5 bases, with 8 bases separating them. CDR3 nucleotides: TGTGCCAGCAGCTTCGGCCCCAACAATGAGCAGTTCTTC. This encodes CASSFGPNNEQFF.

J is TRBJ1-2 and V is TRBV7-8; TRBD1 agrees at 8 bases. The CDR3 is 13 amino acids. The J segment lost 8 bases and the V segment lost 5 bases, leaving 7 bases of the junction unmatched. Germline assignment: CDR1 SGHVS and CDR2 FQNEAQ. DNA for the CDR3: TGTGCCAGCAGCAAAGGACAGGGTGGGGGCTACACCTTC. It yields the protein CASSKGQGGGYTF.

This clone was detected only once. The chain uses TRBV11-3 and TRBJ1-1; D might be TRBD1 (6 bases). Between the trimmed V and J ends, which lost 5 bases and 3 bases, there was a span of 10 bases. Germline CDR1 SGHNT, CDR2 YENEEA. CDR3 size: 13 residues. The CDR3 DNA reads as TGTGCCAGCAGCAAGAACAGGGACACTGAAGCTTTCTTT. It encodes CASSKNRDTEAFF.

The chain joins TRBV9 to TRBJ2-7; 9 bases line up with TRBD2. V gave up 4 bases and J gave up 6 bases; unmatched junction bases: 17. Germline values: CDR1 SGDLS, CDR2 YYNGEE. The CDR3 is 17 amino acids. As DNA, the CDR3 is TGTGCCAGCAGCTCGGCTAGCGGGGCAGGGCGATCGGTCGAGCAGTACTTC. As protein: CASSSASGAGRSVEQYF.

The chain is built from TRBV7-6 and TRBJ2-7; D is possibly TRBD1 (5 bases). Germline CDR1 SGHVS, CDR2 FNYEAQ. The CDR3 extends over 15 amino acids. Trimming pared 1 base from V and 4 bases from J, leaving 14 bases between. The CDR3: CASSLGSDSGYEQYF. CDR3 nucleotides: TGTGCCAGCAGCTTAGGGTCAGACAGTGGGTACGAGCAGTACTTC.

This clone has a handful of counts. This chain uses TRBV7-9 with TRBJ1-1; D is uncertain. The germline V gene has CDR1 SEHNR and CDR2 FQNEAQ (reference sequence). This CDR3 comprises 16 residues. Trimming took off 7 bases at V and 3 bases at J, with 21 bases between the two ends. The CDR3 here is CASTSSRVRGDTEAFF. The CDR3 coding sequence is TGTGCCAGCACGTCCAGCCGGGTCCGTGGGGACACTGAAGCTTTCTTT.